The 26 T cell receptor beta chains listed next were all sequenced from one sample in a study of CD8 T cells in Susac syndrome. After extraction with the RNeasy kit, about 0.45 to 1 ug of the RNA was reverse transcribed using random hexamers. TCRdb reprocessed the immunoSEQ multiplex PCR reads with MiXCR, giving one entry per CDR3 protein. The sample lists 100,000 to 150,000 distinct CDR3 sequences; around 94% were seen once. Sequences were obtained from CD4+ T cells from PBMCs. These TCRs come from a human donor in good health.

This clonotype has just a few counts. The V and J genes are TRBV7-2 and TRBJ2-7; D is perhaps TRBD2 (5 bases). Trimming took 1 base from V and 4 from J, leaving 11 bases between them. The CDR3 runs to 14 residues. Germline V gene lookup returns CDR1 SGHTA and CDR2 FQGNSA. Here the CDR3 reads CASSLGGYSYEQYF. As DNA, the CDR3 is TGTGCCAGCAGCTTAGGCGGGTATTCTTACGAGCAGTACTTC.

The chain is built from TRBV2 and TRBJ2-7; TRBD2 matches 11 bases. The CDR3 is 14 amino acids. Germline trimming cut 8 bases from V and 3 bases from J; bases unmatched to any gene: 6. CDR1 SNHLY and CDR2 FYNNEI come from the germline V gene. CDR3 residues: CASLGLAGDYEQYF. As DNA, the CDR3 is TGTGCCAGCCTTGGACTAGCGGGTGACTACGAGCAGTACTTC. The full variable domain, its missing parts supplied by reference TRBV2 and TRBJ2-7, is EPEVTQTPSHQVTQMGQEVILRCVPISNHLYFYWYRQILGQKVEFLVSFYNNEISEKSEIFDDQFSVERPDGSNFTLKIRSTKLEDSAMYFCASLGLAGDYEQYFGPGTRLTVT.

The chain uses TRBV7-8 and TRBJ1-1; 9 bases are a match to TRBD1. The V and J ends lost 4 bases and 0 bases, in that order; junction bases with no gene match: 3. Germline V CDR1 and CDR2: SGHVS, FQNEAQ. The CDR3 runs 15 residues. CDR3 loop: CASSYRDRVNTEAFF. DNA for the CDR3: TGTGCCAGCAGCTATCGGGACAGGGTGAACACTGAAGCTTTCTTT.

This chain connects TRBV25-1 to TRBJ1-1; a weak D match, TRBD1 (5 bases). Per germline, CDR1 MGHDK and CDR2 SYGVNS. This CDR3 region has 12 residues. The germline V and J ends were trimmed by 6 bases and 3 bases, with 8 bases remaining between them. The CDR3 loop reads CASRVGDTEAFF. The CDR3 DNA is TGTGCCAGCAGGGTGGGGGACACTGAAGCTTTCTTT. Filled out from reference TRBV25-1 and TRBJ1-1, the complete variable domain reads EADIYQTPRYLVIGTGKKITLECSQTMGHDKMYWYQQDPGMELHLIHYSYGVNSTEKGDLSSESTVSRIRTEHFPLTLESARPSHTSQYLCASRVGDTEAFFGQGTRLTVV.

CDR3 sequence reads: CASRTGIWMNTEAFF. CDR3 nucleotide sequence: TGTGCCAGCAGGACAGGAATATGGATGAACACTGAAGCTTTCTTT. The chain couples TRBV7-2 to TRBJ1-1; weak D call: TRBD1 (6 bases). V gave up 6 bases and J gave up 0 bases, with 14 bases separating them. The CDR3 has 15 residues. CDR1 is SGHTA and CDR2 is FQGNSA in the germline V gene.

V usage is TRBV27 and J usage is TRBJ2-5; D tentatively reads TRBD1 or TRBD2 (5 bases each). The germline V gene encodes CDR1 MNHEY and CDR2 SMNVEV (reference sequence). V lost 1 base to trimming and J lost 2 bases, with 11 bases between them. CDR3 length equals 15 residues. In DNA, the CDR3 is TGTGCCAGCAGTTTATGGGGACGGGGTCAAGAGACCCAGTACTTC. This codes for CASSLWGRGQETQYF.

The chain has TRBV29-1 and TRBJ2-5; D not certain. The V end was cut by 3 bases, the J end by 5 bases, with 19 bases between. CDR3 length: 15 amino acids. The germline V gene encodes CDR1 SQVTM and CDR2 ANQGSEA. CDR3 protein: CSVDSYRRFGETQYF. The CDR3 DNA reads TGCAGCGTTGATAGTTACAGACGGTTCGGGGAGACCCAGTACTTC.

The DNA for the CDR3 is TGCAGTGCTAGGGATGGTGCAGAATACAATGAGCAGTTCTTC. It is translated as CSARDGAEYNEQFF. The chain uses TRBV20-1 and TRBJ2-1; no reliable D call. The length of the CDR3 is 14 residues. Trimming cost V 3 bases and J 4 bases, with 13 bases left between them. The germline V gene encodes CDR1 DFQATT and CDR2 SNEGSKA (reference sequence).

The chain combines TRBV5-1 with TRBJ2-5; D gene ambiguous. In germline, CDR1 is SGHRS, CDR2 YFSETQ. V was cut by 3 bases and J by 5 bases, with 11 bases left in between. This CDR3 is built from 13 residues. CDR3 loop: CASSSITSETQYF. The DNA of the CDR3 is TGCGCCAGCAGCTCCATCACGTCGGAGACCCAGTACTTC.

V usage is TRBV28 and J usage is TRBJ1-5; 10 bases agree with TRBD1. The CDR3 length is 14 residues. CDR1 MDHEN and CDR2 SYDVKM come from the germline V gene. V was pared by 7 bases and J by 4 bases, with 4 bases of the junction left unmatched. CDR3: CASMGQGPNQPQHF. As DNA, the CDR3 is TGTGCCAGCATGGGACAGGGGCCTAATCAGCCCCAGCATTTT.

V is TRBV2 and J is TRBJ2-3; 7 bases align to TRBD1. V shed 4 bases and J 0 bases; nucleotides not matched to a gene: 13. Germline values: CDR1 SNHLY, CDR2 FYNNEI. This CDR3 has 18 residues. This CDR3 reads CASSGTWDSLPSTDTQYF. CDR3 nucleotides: TGTGCCAGCAGTGGGACATGGGACAGTCTACCTAGCACAGATACGCAGTATTTT. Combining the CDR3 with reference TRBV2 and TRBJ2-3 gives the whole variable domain EPEVTQTPSHQVTQMGQEVILRCVPISNHLYFYWYRQILGQKVEFLVSFYNNEISEKSEIFDDQFSVERPDGSNFTLKIRSTKLEDSAMYFCASSGTWDSLPSTDTQYFGPGTRLTVL.

CDR3 nucleotides: TGCAGCGTTGAACCACTGAGAAAGCAAGAGACCCAGTACTTC. Protein product: CSVEPLRKQETQYF. The chain combines TRBV29-1 with TRBJ2-5; D call uncertain. The length of the CDR3 is 14 residues. The germline CDR1 and CDR2 sequences are SQVTM and ANQGSEA. Trimming stripped 2 bases from V and 2 bases from J, with 12 bases between. Combining the CDR3 with reference TRBV29-1 and TRBJ2-5 gives the whole variable domain SAVISQKPSRDICQRGTSLTIQCQVDSQVTMMFWYRQQPGQSLTLIATANQGSEATYESGFVIDKFPISRPNLTFSTLTVSNMSPEDSSIYLCSVEPLRKQETQYFGPGTRLLVL.

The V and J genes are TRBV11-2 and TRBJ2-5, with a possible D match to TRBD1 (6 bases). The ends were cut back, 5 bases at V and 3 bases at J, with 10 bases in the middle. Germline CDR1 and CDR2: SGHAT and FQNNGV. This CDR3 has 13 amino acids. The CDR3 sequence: CASSKDSEETQYF. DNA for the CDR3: TGTGCCAGCAGCAAGGACAGCGAAGAGACCCAGTACTTC. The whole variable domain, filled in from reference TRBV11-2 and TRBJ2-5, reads EAGVAQSPRYKIIEKRQSVAFWCNPISGHATLYWYQQILGQGPKLLIQFQNNGVVDDSQLPKDRFSAERLKGVDSTLKIQPAKLEDSAVYLCASSKDSEETQYFGPGTRLLVL.

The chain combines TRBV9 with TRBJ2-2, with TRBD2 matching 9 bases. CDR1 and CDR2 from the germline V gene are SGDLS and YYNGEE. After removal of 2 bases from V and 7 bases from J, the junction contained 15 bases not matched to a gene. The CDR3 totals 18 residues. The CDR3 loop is CASSVGPGGGDRIGELFF. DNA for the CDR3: TGTGCCAGCAGCGTTGGACCCGGCGGGGGGGACCGTATCGGGGAGCTGTTTTTT.

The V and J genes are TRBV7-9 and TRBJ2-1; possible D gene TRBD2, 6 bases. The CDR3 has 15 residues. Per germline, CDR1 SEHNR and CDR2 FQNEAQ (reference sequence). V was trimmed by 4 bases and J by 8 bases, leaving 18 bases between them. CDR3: CASSSWDSFVDEQFF. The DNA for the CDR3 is TGTGCCAGCAGCTCCTGGGACTCCTTTGTCGATGAGCAGTTCTTC.

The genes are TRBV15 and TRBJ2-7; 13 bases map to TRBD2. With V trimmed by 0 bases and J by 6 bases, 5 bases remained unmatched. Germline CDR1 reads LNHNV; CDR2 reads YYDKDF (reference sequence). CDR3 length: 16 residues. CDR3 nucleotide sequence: TGTGCCACCAGCAGAGATCAGCGACTAGCGGGAGGCGAGCAGTACTTC. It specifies CATSRDQRLAGGEQYF.

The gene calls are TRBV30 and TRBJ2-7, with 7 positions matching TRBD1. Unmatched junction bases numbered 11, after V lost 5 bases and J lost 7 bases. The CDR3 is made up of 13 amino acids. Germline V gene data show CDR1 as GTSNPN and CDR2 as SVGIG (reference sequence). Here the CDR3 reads CAWRRTGRREQYF. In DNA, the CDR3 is TGTGCCTGGCGACGGACAGGTCGAAGGGAGCAGTACTTC.

The CDR3 region is CASNPRGGRGEQFF. The CDR3 DNA follows: TGTGCCAGCAACCCCCGGGGCGGGAGGGGTGAGCAGTTCTTC. The chain joins TRBV27 to TRBJ2-1; the match to TRBD2 covers 9 bases. This CDR3 is built from 14 residues. V was clipped by 7 bases and J by 9 bases; unmatched bases: 10. Germline V CDR1 and CDR2: MNHEY, SMNVEV (reference sequence).

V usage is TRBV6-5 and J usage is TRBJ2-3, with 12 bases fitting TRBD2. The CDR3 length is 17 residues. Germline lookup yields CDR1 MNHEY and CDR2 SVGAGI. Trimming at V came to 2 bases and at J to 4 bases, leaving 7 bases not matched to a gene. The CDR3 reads CASSYGLLAGGADTQYF. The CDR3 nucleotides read TGTGCCAGCAGTTACGGTTTACTAGCGGGAGGTGCAGATACGCAGTATTTT.

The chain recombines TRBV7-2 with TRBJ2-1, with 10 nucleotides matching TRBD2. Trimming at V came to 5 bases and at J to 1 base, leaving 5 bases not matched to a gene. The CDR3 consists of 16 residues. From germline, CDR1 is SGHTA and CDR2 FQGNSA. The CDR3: CASSPSAGGSYNEQFF. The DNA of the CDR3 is TGTGCCAGCAGCCCGTCAGCGGGAGGGTCCTACAATGAGCAGTTCTTC. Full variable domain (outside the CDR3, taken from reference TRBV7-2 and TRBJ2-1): GAGVSQSPSNKVTEKGKDVELRCDPISGHTALYWYRQSLGQGLEFLIYFQGNSAPDKSGLPSDRFSAERTGGSVSTLTIQRTQQEDSAVYLCASSPSAGGSYNEQFFGPGTRLTVL.

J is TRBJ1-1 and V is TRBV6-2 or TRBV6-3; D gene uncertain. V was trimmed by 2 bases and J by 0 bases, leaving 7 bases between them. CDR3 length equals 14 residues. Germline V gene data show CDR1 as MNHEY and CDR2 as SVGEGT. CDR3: CASSYPALNTEAFF. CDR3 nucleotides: TGTGCCAGCAGTTACCCTGCATTGAACACTGAAGCTTTCTTT.

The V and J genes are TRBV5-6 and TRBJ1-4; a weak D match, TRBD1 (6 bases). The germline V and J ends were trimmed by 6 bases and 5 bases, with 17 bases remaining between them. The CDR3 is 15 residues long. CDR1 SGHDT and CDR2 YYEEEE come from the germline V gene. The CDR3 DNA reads TGTGCCAGCACCCGGATGGGGGCAGAGAATGAAAAACTGTTTTTT. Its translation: CASTRMGAENEKLFF.

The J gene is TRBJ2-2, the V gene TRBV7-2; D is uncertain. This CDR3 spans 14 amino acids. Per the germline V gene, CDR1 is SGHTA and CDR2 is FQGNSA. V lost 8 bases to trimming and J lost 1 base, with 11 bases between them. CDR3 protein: CASAIQRNTGELFF. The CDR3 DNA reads TGTGCCAGCGCTATTCAGAGGAACACCGGGGAGCTGTTTTTT.

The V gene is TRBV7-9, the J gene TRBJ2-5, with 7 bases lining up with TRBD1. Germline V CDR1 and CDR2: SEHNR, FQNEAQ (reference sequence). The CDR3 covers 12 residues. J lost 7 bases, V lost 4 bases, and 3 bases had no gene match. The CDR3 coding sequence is TGTGCCAGCAGCTCTAACAGGGGGACCCAGTACTTC. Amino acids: CASSSNRGTQYF.

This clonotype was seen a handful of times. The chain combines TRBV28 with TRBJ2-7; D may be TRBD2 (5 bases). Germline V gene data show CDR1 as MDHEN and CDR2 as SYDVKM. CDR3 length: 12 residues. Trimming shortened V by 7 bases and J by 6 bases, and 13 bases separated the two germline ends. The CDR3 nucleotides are TGTGCCAGCAAGGGAGCCCCCCCCGAGCAGTACTTC. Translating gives CASKGAPPEQYF.

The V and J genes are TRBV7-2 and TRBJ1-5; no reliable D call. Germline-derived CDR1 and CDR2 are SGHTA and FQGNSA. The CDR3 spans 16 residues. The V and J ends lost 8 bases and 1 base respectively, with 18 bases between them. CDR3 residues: CASSSRTETSNQPQHF. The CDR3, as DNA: TGTGCCAGCTCCTCTCGGACGGAGACAAGCAATCAGCCCCAGCATTTT.